Below, one TCR beta chain is given with its context. The record originates from a study of T cell changes during pregnancy in multiple sclerosis. Libraries were prepared by immunoSEQ multiplex PCR; TCRdb keeps only in-frame clonotypes and omits some of them. The sample holds about 50,000 clones; 92% are singletons and the top ten take around 0.53%. The material sequenced was CD4+ T cells from peripheral blood mononuclear cells, taken after pregnancy. The clonotype comes from a female donor with multiple sclerosis, enrolled in a pregnancy study.

In DNA, the CDR3 is TGTGCCAGCAGTTTATTTTCAACAGGCCCCAGGGCCCAGCATTTT. Amino acid sequence: CASSLFSTGPRAQHF. The chain uses TRBV28 and TRBJ1-5; possibly TRBD1 for D (5 bases). V was trimmed by 1 base and J by 11 bases, leaving 18 bases between them. The CDR3 runs 15 residues. The germline V gene encodes CDR1 MDHEN and CDR2 SYDVKM.